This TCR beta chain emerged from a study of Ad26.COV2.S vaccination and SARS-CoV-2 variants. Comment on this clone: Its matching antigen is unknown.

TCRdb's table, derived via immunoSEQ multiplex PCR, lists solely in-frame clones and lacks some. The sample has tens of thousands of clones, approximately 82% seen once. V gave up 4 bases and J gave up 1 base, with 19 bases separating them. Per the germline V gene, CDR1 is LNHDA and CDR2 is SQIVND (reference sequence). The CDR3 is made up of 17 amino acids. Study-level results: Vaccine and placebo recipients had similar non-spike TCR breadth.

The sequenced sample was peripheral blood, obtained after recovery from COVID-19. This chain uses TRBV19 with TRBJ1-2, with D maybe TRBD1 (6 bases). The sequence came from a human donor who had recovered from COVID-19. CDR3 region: CASSTYRDPKNNYGYTF. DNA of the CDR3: TGTGCCAGTAGTACTTACAGGGATCCAAAAAATAACTATGGCTACACCTTC.